These 12 T cell receptor beta chains were all obtained from the same sample, sequenced in a study of T cell responses to AZD1222 COVID-19 vaccine. The assay was immunoSEQ multiplex PCR, and TCRdb's table has in-frame clones only and misses some. The sample lists 150,000 to 200,000 clones, approximately 90% seen once, with more than 1.5% in the top ten. Sequencing used peripheral blood, obtained 28 days after the second AZD1222 dose. The receptors shown here come from an adult who received the AZD1222 COVID-19 vaccine.

The V call is TRBV30, the J call TRBJ1-6; possibly TRBD1 for D (6 bases). CDR1 and CDR2 from the germline V gene are GTSNPN and SVGIG (reference sequence). There are 16 residues in the CDR3. Trimming removed 0 bases from V and 0 bases from J, with 9 bases in between. The CDR3 region is CAWSVGASSYNSPLHF. The DNA for the CDR3 is TGTGCCTGGAGTGTGGGGGCGAGCTCCTATAATTCACCCCTCCACTTT.

The chain links TRBV4-2 to TRBJ2-5, with 10 positions matching TRBD2. The germline gives CDR1 LGHNA, CDR2 YNFKEQ. CDR3 length: 17 amino acids. J gave up 5 bases and V 4 bases, and 13 bases lay outside the gene matches. DNA of the CDR3: TGTGCCAGCAGCCCTAAAAATGGGCCTAGCGGGGGCGAGACCCAGTACTTC. Protein sequence: CASSPKNGPSGGETQYF.

This chain connects TRBV19 to TRBJ1-1; no clear D. This CDR3 is 13 amino acids long. V was pared by 3 bases and J by 6 bases, with 11 bases between. Germline CDR1 and CDR2: LNHDA and SQIVND (reference sequence). Here the CDR3 reads CASSISARAEAFF. In DNA form, the CDR3 reads TGTGCCAGTAGTATTAGTGCGAGGGCTGAAGCTTTCTTT.

The V and J genes are TRBV6-1 and TRBJ2-1, with D maybe TRBD2 (6 bases). The germline V gene has CDR1 MNHNS and CDR2 SASEGT. V gave up 3 bases and J gave up 10 bases, with 19 bases separating them. The CDR3 has 15 residues. The CDR3, as DNA: TGTGCCAGCAGTGAGGCGGGAAGGCCTACAACGGAGCAGTTCTTC. This gives the protein CASSEAGRPTTEQFF.

The V and J genes are TRBV6-5 and TRBJ2-7; 15 bases are shared with TRBD2. CDR3 size: 15 residues. CDR1 MNHEY and CDR2 SVGAGI come from the germline V gene. V lost 6 bases to trimming and J lost 7 bases; unmatched junction nucleotides: 7. The CDR3 DNA reads as TGTGCCAGCAGCTTTGGACTAGCGGGAGGGAGGGAGCAGTACTTC. This gives the protein CASSFGLAGGREQYF.

The chain has TRBV7-8 and TRBJ1-5; D not certain. Germline V lookup: CDR1 SGHVS, CDR2 FQNEAQ. V shed 1 base and J shed 1 base, with 11 bases lying between them. The CDR3 consists of 16 residues. CDR3 nucleotide sequence: TGTGCCAGCAGCTTAGAAACGCGAGTAAGCAATCAGCCCCAGCATTTT. It yields the protein CASSLETRVSNQPQHF.

The genes are TRBV27 and TRBJ2-7; TRBD1 aligns across 8 bases. The V gene end was trimmed by 4 bases and the J gene end by 9 bases; junction bases not matched to a gene: 8. This CDR3 has 13 residues. Looked up from germline, CDR1 is MNHEY and CDR2 is SMNVEV (reference sequence). The DNA of the CDR3 is TGTGCCAGCAGTTACCGGACAGGGCTTGCGCAGTACTTC. Translation gives CASSYRTGLAQYF.

The chain carries TRBV30 and TRBJ2-3; TRBD1 matches 8 bases. Per the germline V gene, CDR1 is GTSNPN and CDR2 is SVGIG (reference sequence). The CDR3 totals 15 residues. Unmatched junction bases numbered 10, after V lost 3 bases and J lost 5 bases. The CDR3 spells CAWSYPRGHIDTQYF. The CDR3 region has the DNA TGTGCCTGGAGCTACCCCAGGGGGCATATAGATACGCAGTATTTT. Looking up the rest from reference TRBV30 and TRBJ2-3 gives the full variable domain: SQTIHQWPATLVQPVGSPLSLECTVEGTSNPNLYWYRQAAGRGLQLLFYSVGIGQISSEVPQNLSASRPQDRQFILSSKKLLLSDSGFYLCAWSYPRGHIDTQYFGPGTRLTVL.

This clone appeared a few times. The genes are TRBV6-2 or TRBV6-3 and TRBJ1-2; 12 nucleotides line up with TRBD1. Losses at the gene ends were 2 bases for V and 3 bases for J; bases not matched to a gene: 4. This CDR3 is built from 16 residues. Germline CDR1 is MNHEY and CDR2 is SVGEGT. CDR3 nucleotide sequence: TGTGCCAGCAGTTACCCGGGACAGGGGGCCGACTATGGCTACACCTTC. This encodes CASSYPGQGADYGYTF.

This clone was found once. The chain has TRBV2 and TRBJ1-5; D is undetermined. V lost 3 bases to trimming and J lost 6 bases, with 9 bases between them. The V gene's germline CDR1 is SNHLY and CDR2 FYNNEI. The CDR3 extends over 13 amino acids. CDR3: CASSDWDRQPQHF. CDR3 in DNA: TGTGCCAGCAGTGACTGGGATCGTCAGCCCCAGCATTTT.

The V call is TRBV6-5, the J call TRBJ2-3, with TRBD2 matching over 10 bases. The germline gives CDR1 MNHEY, CDR2 SVGAGI. The V gene end was trimmed by 3 bases and the J gene end by 6 bases; junction bases not matched to a gene: 6. CDR3 length: 15 amino acids. CDR3 in DNA: TGTGCCAGCAGTTATAGTAGCGGGGGGAGGGATACGCAGTATTTT. Its translation is CASSYSSGGRDTQYF.

The chain uses TRBV2 and TRBJ2-1; 11 nucleotides agree with TRBD2. The germline CDR1 and CDR2 sequences are SNHLY and FYNNEI. Unmatched junction bases numbered 25, after V lost 6 bases and J lost 0 bases. CDR3 length: 23 amino acids. In nucleotides, the CDR3 is TGTGCCAGCAGATACGACAGGCGAAGGACTAGCGGGTCGTTCCAGAGCTCCTACAATGAGCAGTTCTTC. Residues: CASRYDRRRTSGSFQSSYNEQFF.